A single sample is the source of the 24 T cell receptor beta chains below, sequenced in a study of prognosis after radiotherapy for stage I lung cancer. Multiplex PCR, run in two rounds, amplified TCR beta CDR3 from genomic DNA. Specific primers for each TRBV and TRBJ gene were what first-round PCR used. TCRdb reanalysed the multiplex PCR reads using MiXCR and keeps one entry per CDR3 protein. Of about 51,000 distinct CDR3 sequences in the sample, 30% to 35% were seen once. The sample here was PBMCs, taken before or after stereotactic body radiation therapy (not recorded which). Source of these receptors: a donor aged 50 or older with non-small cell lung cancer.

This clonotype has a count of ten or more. CDR3 DNA: TGTGCCAGCAGCTTTCGGACAGGGCCGGGTGAGCAGTTCTTC. Its protein product is CASSFRTGPGEQFF. This chain joins TRBV7-2 and TRBJ2-1; 8 nucleotides line up with TRBD1. Per the germline V gene, CDR1 is SGHTA and CDR2 is FQGNSA. CDR3 size: 14 residues. Germline trimming cut 3 bases from V and 9 bases from J; bases unmatched to any gene: 7.

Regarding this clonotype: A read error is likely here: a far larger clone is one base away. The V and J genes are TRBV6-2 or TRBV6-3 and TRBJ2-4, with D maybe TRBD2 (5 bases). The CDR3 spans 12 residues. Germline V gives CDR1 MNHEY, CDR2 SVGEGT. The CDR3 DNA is TGTGTCACGAGCGGCCCCAAAAACATTCAGTACTTC. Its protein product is CVTSGPKNIQYF.

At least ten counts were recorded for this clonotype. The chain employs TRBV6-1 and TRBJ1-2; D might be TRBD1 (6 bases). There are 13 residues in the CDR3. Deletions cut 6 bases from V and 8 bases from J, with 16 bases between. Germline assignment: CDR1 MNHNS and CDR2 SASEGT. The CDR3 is CASSAGGGRGYTF. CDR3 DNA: TGTGCCAGCAGCGCCGGCGGGGGCAGGGGCTACACCTTC.

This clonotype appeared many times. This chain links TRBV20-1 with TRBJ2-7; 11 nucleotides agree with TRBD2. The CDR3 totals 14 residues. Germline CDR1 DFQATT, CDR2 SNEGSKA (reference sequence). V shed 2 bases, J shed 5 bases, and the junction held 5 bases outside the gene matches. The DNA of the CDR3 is TGCAGTGCTAGACTGGGGACTAGCGGCCACGAGCAGTACTTC. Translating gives CSARLGTSGHEQYF.

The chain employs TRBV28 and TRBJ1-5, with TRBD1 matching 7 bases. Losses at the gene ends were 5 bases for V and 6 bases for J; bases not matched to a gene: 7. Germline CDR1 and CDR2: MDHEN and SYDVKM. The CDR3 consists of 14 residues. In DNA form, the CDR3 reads TGTGCCAGCAGTCAACCAGGGGGGCGTCAGCCCCAGCATTTT. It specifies CASSQPGGRQPQHF.

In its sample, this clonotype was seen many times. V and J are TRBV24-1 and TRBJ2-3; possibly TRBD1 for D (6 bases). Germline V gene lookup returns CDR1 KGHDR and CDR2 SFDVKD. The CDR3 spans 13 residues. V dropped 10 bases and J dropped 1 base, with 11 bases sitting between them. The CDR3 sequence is CATGASGTDTQYF. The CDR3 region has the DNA TGTGCCACGGGGGCGTCTGGCACAGATACGCAGTATTTT.

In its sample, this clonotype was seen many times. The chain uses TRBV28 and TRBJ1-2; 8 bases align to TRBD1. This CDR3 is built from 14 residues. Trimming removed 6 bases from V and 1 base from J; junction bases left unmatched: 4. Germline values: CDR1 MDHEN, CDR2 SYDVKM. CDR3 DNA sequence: TGTGCCAGCAGAGGGACAGGTGTTAACTATGGCTACACCTTC. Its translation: CASRGTGVNYGYTF.

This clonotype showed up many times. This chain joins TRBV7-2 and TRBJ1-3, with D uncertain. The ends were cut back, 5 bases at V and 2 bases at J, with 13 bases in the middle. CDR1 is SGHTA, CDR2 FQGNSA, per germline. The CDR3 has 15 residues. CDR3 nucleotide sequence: TGTGCCAGCAGCCCCGGGCTTTTAGCTGGAAACACCATATATTTT. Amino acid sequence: CASSPGLLAGNTIYF.

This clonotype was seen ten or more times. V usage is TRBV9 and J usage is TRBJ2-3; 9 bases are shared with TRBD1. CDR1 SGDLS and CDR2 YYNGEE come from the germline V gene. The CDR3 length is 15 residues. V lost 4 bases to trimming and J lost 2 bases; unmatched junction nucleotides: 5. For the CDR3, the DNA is TGTGCCAGCAGCTCCGGGACAGGGCTCACAGATACGCAGTATTTT. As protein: CASSSGTGLTDTQYF.

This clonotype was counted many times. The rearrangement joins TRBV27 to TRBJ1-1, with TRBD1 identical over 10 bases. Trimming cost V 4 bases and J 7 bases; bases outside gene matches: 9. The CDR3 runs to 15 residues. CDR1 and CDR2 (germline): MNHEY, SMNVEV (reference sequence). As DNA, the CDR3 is TGTGCCAGCAGTTGGCCGGGACAGGGGATAAGTGAAGCTTTCTTT. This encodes CASSWPGQGISEAFF.

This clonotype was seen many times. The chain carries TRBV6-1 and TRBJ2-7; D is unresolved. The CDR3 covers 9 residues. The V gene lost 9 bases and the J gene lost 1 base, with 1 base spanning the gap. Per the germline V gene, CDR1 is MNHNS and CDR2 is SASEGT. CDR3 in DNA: TGTGCCAGATCCTACGAGCAGTACTTC. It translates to CARSYEQYF.

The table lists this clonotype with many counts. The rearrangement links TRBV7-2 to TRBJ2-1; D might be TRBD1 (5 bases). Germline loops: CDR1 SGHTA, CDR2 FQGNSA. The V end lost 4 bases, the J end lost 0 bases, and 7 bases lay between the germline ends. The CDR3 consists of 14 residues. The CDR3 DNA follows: TGTGCCAGCAGCTCAGACAGCTCCTACAATGAGCAGTTCTTC. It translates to CASSSDSSYNEQFF.

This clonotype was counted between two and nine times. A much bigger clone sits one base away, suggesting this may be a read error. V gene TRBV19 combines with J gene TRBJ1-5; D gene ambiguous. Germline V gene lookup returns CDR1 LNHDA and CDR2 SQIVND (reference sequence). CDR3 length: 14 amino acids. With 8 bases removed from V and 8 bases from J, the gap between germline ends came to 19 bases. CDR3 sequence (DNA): TGTGCCAGTGGTTCGACGGTGGTAGTGGAGCCCCAGCATTTT. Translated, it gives CASGSTVVVEPQHF.

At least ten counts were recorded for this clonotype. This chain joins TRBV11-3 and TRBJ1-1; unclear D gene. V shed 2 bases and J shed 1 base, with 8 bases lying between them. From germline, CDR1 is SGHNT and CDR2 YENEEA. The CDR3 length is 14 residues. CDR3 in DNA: TGTGCCAGCAGCTTACCGGGCCCGAACACTGAAGCTTTCTTT. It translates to CASSLPGPNTEAFF.

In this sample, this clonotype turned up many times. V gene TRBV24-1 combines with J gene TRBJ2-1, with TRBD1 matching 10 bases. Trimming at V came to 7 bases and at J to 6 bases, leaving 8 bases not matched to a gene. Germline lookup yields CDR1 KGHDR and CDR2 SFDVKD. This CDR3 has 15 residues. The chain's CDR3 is CATRGNGQGGNEQFF. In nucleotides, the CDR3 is TGTGCCACCAGGGGCAATGGACAGGGGGGCAATGAGCAGTTCTTC.

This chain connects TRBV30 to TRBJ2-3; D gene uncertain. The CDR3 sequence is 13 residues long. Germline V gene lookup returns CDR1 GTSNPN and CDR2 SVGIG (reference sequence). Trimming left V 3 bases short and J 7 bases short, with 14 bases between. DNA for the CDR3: TGTGCCTGGAGAACCATGGTGACATATACGCAGTATTTT. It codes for CAWRTMVTYTQYF.

The CDR3 protein is CASSPLPGEMVGPSYNEQFF. DNA for the CDR3: TGTGCCAGCAGTCCTCTTCCGGGTGAGATGGTGGGACCCTCCTACAATGAGCAGTTCTTC. This sequence joins TRBV12-3 or TRBV12-4 and TRBJ2-1; D is perhaps TRBD1 or TRBD2 (5 bases each). V was cut by 5 bases and J by 0 bases, with 26 bases left in between. The CDR3 sequence is 20 residues long.

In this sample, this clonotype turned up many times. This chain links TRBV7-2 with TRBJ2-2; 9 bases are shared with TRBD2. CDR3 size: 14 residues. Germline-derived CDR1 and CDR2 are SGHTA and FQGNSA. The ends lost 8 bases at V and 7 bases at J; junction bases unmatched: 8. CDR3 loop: CASVSLAGGGELFF. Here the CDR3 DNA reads TGTGCCAGCGTCTCACTAGCGGGCGGCGGGGAGCTGTTTTTT.

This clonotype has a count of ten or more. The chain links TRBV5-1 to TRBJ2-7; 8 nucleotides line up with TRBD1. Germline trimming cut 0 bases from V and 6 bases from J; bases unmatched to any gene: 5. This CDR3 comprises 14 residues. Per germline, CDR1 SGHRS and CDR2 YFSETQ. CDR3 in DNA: TGCGCCAGCAGCTTGGGATCGGACAGGGTCGAGCAGTACTTC. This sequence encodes CASSLGSDRVEQYF.

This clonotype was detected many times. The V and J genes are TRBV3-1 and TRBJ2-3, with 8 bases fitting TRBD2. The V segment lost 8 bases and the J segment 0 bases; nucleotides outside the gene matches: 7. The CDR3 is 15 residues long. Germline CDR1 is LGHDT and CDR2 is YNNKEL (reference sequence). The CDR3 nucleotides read TGTGCCAGCGCGGTACGGGAGGGGAGCACAGATACGCAGTATTTT. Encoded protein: CASAVREGSTDTQYF.

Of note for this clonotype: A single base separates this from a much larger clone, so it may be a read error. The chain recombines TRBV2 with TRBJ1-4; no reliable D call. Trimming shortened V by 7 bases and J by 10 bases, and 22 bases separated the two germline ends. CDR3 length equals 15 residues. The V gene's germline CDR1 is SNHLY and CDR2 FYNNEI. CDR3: CASMNSGIRSGKLFF. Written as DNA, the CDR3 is TGTGCCAGCATGAATTCTGGGATAAGATCCGGAAAACTGTTTTTT.

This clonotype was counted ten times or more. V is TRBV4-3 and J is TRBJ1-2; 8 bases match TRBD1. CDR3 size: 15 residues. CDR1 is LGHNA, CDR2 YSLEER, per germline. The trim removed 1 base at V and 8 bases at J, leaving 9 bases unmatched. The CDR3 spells CASSQAGGLLGGYTF. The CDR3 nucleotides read TGCGCCAGCAGCCAAGCAGGGGGCCTTCTAGGGGGCTACACCTTC.

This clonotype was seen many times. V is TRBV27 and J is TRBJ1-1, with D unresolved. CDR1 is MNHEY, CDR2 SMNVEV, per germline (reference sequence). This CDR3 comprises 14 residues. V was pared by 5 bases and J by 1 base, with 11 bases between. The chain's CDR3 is CASSPGRQNTEAFF. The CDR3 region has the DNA TGTGCCAGCAGTCCCGGTCGACAGAACACTGAAGCTTTCTTT.

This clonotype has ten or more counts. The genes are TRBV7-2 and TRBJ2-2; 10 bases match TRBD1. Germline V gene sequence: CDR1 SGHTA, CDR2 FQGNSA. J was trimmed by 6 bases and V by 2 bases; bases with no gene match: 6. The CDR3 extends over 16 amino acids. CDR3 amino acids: CASSLIGTGVAGELFF. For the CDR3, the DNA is TGTGCCAGCAGCTTAATCGGGACAGGGGTAGCCGGGGAGCTGTTTTTT. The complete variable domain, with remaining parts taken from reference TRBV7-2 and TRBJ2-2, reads GAGVSQSPSNKVTEKGKDVELRCDPISGHTALYWYRQSLGQGLEFLIYFQGNSAPDKSGLPSDRFSAERTGGSVSTLTIQRTQQEDSAVYLCASSLIGTGVAGELFFGEGSRLTVL.